This record concerns one TCR beta chain sequence. The sample originates from a study of blood T cell repertoires in COVID-19. In the original workflow: Using reference gene primer amplification, nucleated cell counts were estimated. Assay used: immunoSEQ multiplex PCR; TCRdb lists only in-frame clones, some missing. That table gives V, J and clone size, and the DNA gave D and trimming. The sample lists approximately 100,000 clones; about 85% were seen once. V lost 1 base and J 6 bases, leaving 13 bases between the germline ends. The CDR3 covers 15 residues. Germline loops: CDR1 SGHTA, CDR2 FQGTGA. The sample consisted of peripheral blood. This chain uses TRBV7-3 with TRBJ2-1; D may be TRBD1 (7 bases). This clonotype was sampled from a man between 65 and 85 years old with acute or convalescent COVID-19. CDR3 loop: CASSLMAGGLNEQFF. The CDR3 DNA reads TGTGCCAGCAGCTTAATGGCAGGGGGGCTCAATGAGCAGTTCTTC.